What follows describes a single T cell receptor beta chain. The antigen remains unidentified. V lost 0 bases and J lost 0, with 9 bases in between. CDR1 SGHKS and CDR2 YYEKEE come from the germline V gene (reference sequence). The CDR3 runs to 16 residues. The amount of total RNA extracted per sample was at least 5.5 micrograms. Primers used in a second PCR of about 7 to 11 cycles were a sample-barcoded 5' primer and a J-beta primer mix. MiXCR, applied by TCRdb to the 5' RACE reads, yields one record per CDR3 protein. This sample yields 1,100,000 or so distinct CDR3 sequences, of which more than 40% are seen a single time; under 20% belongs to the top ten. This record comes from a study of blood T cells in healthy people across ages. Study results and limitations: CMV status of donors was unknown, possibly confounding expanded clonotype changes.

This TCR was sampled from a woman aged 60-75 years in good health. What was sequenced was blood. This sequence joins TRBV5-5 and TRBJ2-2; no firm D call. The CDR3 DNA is TGTGCCAGCAGCTTGGGGGTTACGACGAACACCGGGGAGCTGTTTTTT. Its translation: CASSLGVTTNTGELFF.